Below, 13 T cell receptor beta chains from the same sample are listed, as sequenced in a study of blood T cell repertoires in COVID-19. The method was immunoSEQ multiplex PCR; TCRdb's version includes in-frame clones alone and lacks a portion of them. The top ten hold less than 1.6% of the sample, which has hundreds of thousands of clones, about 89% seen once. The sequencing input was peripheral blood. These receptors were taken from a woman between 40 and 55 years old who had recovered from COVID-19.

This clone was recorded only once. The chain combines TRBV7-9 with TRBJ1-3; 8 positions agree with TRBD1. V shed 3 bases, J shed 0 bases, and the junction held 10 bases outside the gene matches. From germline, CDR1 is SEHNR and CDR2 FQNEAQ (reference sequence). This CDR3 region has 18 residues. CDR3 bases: TGTGCCAGCAGCTTCACTCCGGGACAGGCCATCTCTGGAAACACCATATATTTT. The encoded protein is CASSFTPGQAISGNTIYF. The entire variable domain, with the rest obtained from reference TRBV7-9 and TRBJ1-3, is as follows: DTGVSQNPRHKITKRGQNVTFRCDPISEHNRLYWYRQTLGQGPEFLTYFQNEAQLEKSRLLSDRFSAERPKGSFSTLEIQRTEQGDSAMYLCASSFTPGQAISGNTIYFGEGSWLTVV.

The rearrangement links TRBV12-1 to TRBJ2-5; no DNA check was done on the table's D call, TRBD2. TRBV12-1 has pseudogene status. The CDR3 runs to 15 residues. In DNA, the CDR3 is TGTGCCAGCAGCTTTGGGCAGGCTATACCCGGGGCCCAGTACTTC. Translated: CASSFGQAIPGAQYF.

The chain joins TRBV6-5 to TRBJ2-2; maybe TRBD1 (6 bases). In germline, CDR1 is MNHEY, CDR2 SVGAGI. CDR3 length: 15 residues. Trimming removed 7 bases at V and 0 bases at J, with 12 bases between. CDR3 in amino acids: CASNAWTANTGELFF. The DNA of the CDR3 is TGTGCCAGCAACGCTTGGACAGCGAACACCGGGGAGCTGTTTTTT.

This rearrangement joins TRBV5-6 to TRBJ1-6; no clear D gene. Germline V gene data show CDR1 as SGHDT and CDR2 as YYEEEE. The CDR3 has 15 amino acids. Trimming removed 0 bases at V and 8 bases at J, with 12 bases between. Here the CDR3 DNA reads TGTGCCAGCAGCTTGGGATGGGTCCAGGATTCACCCCTCCACTTT. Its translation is CASSLGWVQDSPLHF.

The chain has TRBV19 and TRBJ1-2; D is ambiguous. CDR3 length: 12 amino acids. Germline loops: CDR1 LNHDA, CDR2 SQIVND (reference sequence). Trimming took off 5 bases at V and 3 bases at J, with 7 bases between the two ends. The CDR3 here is CASSWAYYGYTF. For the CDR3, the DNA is TGTGCCAGTAGTTGGGCATACTATGGCTACACCTTC.

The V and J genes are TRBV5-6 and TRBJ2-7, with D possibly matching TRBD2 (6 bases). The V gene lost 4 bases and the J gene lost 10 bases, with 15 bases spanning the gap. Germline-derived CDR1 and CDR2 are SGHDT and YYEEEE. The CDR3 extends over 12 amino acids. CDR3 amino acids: CASSPIGSRQYF. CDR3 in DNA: TGTGCCAGCAGCCCCATCGGGAGTAGACAGTACTTC.

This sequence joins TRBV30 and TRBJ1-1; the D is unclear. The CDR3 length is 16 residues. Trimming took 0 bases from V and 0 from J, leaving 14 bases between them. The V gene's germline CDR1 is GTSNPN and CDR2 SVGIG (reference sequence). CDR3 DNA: TGTGCCTGGAGTGTATTCTCAGGCCTCATGAACACTGAAGCTTTCTTT. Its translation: CAWSVFSGLMNTEAFF.

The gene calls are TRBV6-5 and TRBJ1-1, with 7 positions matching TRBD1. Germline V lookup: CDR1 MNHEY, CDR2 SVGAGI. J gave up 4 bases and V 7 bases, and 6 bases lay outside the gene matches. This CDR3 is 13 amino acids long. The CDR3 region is CASTTAGGTEAFF. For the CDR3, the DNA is TGTGCCAGCACTACGGCAGGGGGCACTGAAGCTTTCTTT.

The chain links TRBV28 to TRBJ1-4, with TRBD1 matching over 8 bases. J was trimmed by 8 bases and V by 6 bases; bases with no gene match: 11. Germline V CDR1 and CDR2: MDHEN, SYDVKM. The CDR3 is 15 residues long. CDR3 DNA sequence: TGTGCCAGCAGACTACTCCGGGACAGGACCGAAAAACTGTTTTTT. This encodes CASRLLRDRTEKLFF.

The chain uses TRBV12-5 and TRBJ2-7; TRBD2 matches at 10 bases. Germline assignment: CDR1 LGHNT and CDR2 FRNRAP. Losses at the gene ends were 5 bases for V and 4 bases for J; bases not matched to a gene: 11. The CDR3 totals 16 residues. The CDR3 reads CASGRTSGGGRYEQYF. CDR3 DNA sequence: TGTGCTAGTGGTCGAACCAGCGGGGGGGGTAGGTACGAGCAGTACTTC.

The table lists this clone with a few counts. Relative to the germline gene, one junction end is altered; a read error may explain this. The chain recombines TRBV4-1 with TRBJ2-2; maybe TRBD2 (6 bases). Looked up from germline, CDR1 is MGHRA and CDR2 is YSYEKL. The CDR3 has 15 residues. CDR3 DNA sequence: TGCGCCAGCAGCGAAGACTGGAGGGGCGCCGGGGAGCTGTTTTTT. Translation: CASSEDWRGAGELFF.

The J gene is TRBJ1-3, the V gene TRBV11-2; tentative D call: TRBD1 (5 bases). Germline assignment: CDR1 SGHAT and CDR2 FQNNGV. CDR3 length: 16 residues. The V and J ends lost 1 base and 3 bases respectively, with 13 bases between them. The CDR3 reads CASSLVSGVVGNTIYF. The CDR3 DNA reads TGTGCCAGCAGCTTAGTTTCGGGGGTAGTTGGAAACACCATATATTTT.

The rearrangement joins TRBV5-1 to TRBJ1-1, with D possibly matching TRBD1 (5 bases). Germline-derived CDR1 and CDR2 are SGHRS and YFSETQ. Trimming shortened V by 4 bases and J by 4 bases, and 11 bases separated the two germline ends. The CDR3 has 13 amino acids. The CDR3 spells CASSPWDSTEAFF. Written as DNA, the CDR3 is TGCGCCAGCAGCCCCTGGGACTCCACTGAAGCTTTCTTT.